This is a list of T cell receptor beta chains from one sample in a study of cytomegalovirus exposure and HLA in healthy donors. Using immunoSEQ multiplex PCR, the repertoire was profiled, and TCRdb retains in-frame clones only, with some absent. The record lists about 42,000 clones, of which the ten most abundant hold 1% to 1.5%. The source material was PBMCs. These receptors came from a man under 40 in good health and CMV-seronegative. The CDR3 runs from the conserved cysteine through the conserved F or W.

v_gene	j_gene	CDR3aa
TRBV7-9	TRBJ2-5	CASSLGASGVEQYF
TRBV5-1	TRBJ2-5	CASSFPGRETQYF
TRBV30	TRBJ1-4	CAWSVPDSLNEKLFF
TRBV25-1	TRBJ1-6	CASSVGQELNSPLHF
TRBV4-3	TRBJ2-7	CASSQDPTGPYEQYF
TRBV5-1	TRBJ2-3	CASSLYKRERDTQYF
TRBV5-8	TRBJ2-2	CASNPGLGPTGELFF
TRBV7-9	TRBJ2-1	CAGTPISGEQFF
TRBV7-2	TRBJ2-2	CASSVQGTAGELFF
TRBV5-8	TRBJ2-1	CASSLDAGLEQFF
TRBV7-9	TRBJ2-1	CASGVTGQGADEQFF
TRBV19	TRBJ1-1	CASSVLQGRTEAFF
TRBV18	TRBJ1-1	CASFPGQGGEAFF
TRBV25-1	TRBJ2-2	CASSKTRGRGGELFF
TRBV18	TRBJ1-4	CASSPPGQGNEKLFF
TRBV7-2	TRBJ2-7	CASSPQSSYEQYF
TRBV29-1	TRBJ1-3	CSVWGQGGNTIYF
TRBV4-3	TRBJ1-2	CASSQEFAQGNGYTF
TRBV5-1	TRBJ1-1	CASSPGQGAWNTEAFF
TRBV30	TRBJ2-1	CAWSVLAGVRQFF
TRBV4-2	TRBJ1-5	CASSQEIAQGYQPQHF
TRBV25-1	TRBJ2-3	CASSGTGEDTQYF
TRBV4-3	TRBJ1-6	CASSQVPVGLTGSPLHF
TRBV11-2	TRBJ2-1	CASSIAGGLLYNEQFF
TRBV7-2	TRBJ2-7	CASSAGLASVPVYEQYF
TRBV6-5	TRBJ2-7	CASSDRRYEQYF
TRBV19	TRBJ1-5	CASSAGVNQPQHF
TRBV18	TRBJ2-5	CASSPDEVETQYF
TRBV30	TRBJ1-1	CAWGTGLNTEAFF